Each of the 18 T cell receptor beta chains below was sequenced from the same sample in a study of blood T cell repertoires in COVID-19. The table came from immunoSEQ multiplex PCR; TCRdb's copy has only in-frame clones and leaves some out. The table lists about 330,000 clones, 86% of them singletons, with under 2% in the top ten. What was sequenced was peripheral blood. The origin of the receptors is a woman aged 50 to 60 with acute or convalescent COVID-19.

The chain is built from TRBV7-9 and TRBJ2-7; TRBD2 agrees at 11 bases. CDR3 length: 15 amino acids. V was pared by 6 bases and J by 3 bases, with 7 bases of the junction left unmatched. Germline V CDR1 and CDR2: SEHNR, FQNEAQ (reference sequence). DNA of the CDR3: TGTGCCAGCAGGTTGACTAGCGGGGTGCTCTACGAGCAGTACTTC. Translated, it gives CASRLTSGVLYEQYF.

The genes are TRBV28 and TRBJ1-5, with 9 bases matching TRBD1. The germline V gene has CDR1 MDHEN and CDR2 SYDVKM. CDR3 size: 15 residues. With V trimmed by 2 bases and J by 4 bases, 3 bases remained unmatched. DNA of the CDR3: TGTGCCAGCAGTTTACCAGGACAGGGGAATCAGCCCCAGCATTTT. Its protein product is CASSLPGQGNQPQHF.

The J gene is TRBJ2-7, the V gene TRBV7-9; D perhaps matches TRBD2 (6 bases). The CDR3 is made up of 17 amino acids. The germline V gene encodes CDR1 SEHNR and CDR2 FQNEAQ (reference sequence). V lost 5 bases, J lost 7 bases, and 27 bases lay in between. CDR3 DNA sequence: TGTGCCAGCAGCCCCGACACAGGCTTAGAGGGAGGATGGGAGCAGTACTTC. Its translation is CASSPDTGLEGGWEQYF. The full variable domain, with the rest looked up from reference TRBV7-9 and TRBJ2-7, is DTGVSQNPRHKITKRGQNVTFRCDPISEHNRLYWYRQTLGQGPEFLTYFQNEAQLEKSRLLSDRFSAERPKGSFSTLEIQRTEQGDSAMYLCASSPDTGLEGGWEQYFGPGTRLTVT.

This sequence joins TRBV28 and TRBJ2-1, with 9 positions matching TRBD2. The CDR3 loop spans 16 amino acids. Germline CDR1 is MDHEN and CDR2 is SYDVKM. The ends lost 6 bases at V and 8 bases at J; junction bases unmatched: 14. CDR3 protein: CASRFISASGTDEQFF. DNA for the CDR3: TGTGCCAGCAGGTTTATATCGGCTAGCGGGACGGATGAGCAGTTCTTC.

The chain couples TRBV7-9 to TRBJ1-1, with D unresolved. There are 14 residues in the CDR3. Germline CDR1 SEHNR, CDR2 FQNEAQ (reference sequence). V dropped 5 bases and J dropped 1 base, with 11 bases sitting between them. CDR3 sequence (DNA): TGTGCCAGCAGCCGGGAGGTCCAGAACACTGAAGCTTTCTTT. Protein: CASSREVQNTEAFF.

CDR3 coding DNA: TGCGCCAGCAGCTTGGCCAGGGGGGTGGACATTCAGTACTTC. It yields the protein CASSLARGVDIQYF. The V call is TRBV5-1, the J call TRBJ2-4; possible D gene TRBD1, 7 bases. Trimming removed 0 bases at V and 8 bases at J, with 12 bases between. The CDR3 consists of 14 residues. Germline V gene data show CDR1 as SGHRS and CDR2 as YFSETQ.

A single count supports this clone. This chain joins TRBV7-2 and TRBJ1-1, with TRBD1 matching 10 bases. CDR1 is SGHTA, CDR2 FQGNSA, per germline. The CDR3 consists of 17 residues. Trimming cost V 4 bases and J 2 bases; bases outside gene matches: 10. Here the CDR3 reads CASSSGQGVWGNTEAFF. Here the CDR3 DNA reads TGTGCCAGCAGCTCCGGACAGGGGGTTTGGGGTAACACTGAAGCTTTCTTT.

The chain links TRBV7-3 to TRBJ2-1; maybe TRBD1 (6 bases). CDR3 size: 15 residues. CDR1 SGHTA and CDR2 FQGTGA come from the germline V gene. Trimming removed 5 bases from V and 5 bases from J, with 16 bases in between. In DNA, the CDR3 is TGTGCCAGCAGCCCAAACAGGGTTGCACACAATGAGCAGTTCTTC. Amino acids: CASSPNRVAHNEQFF.

The chain carries TRBV28 and TRBJ2-1; 9 bases fit TRBD2. The V gene end was trimmed by 0 bases and the J gene end by 6 bases; junction bases not matched to a gene: 3. The CDR3 is made up of 15 amino acids. Germline values: CDR1 MDHEN, CDR2 SYDVKM. The CDR3 DNA reads TGTGCCAGCAGTTTATGGGGACTAGCTAGCAATGAGCAGTTCTTC. Its translation is CASSLWGLASNEQFF. Variable domain in full (rest from reference TRBV28 and TRBJ2-1): DVKVTQSSRYLVKRTGEKVFLECVQDMDHENMFWYRQDPGLGLRLIYFSYDVKMKEKGDIPEGYSVSREKKERFSLILESASTNQTSMYLCASSLWGLASNEQFFGPGTRLTVL.

The rearrangement joins TRBV11-2 to TRBJ2-5, with no clear D. Germline V gives CDR1 SGHAT, CDR2 FQNNGV. Deletions cut 4 bases from V and 2 bases from J, with 5 bases between. The CDR3 length is 12 residues. The CDR3 DNA reads TGTGCCAGCAGCTCAAATCAAGAGACCCAGTACTTC. Residues: CASSSNQETQYF. The full variable domain, with the rest looked up from reference TRBV11-2 and TRBJ2-5, is EAGVAQSPRYKIIEKRQSVAFWCNPISGHATLYWYQQILGQGPKLLIQFQNNGVVDDSQLPKDRFSAERLKGVDSTLKIQPAKLEDSAVYLCASSSNQETQYFGPGTRLLVL.

The chain has TRBV14 and TRBJ1-3, with D tentatively TRBD1 (5 bases). The ends were cut back, 1 base at V and 4 bases at J, with 14 bases in the middle. Per germline, CDR1 SGHDN and CDR2 FVKESK. The CDR3 is made up of 16 amino acids. CDR3 bases: TGTGCCAGCAGCCAAGCCCGGGGACTAGGAGGAAACACCATATATTTT. This gives the protein CASSQARGLGGNTIYF. Full variable domain (remainder filled in from reference TRBV14 and TRBJ1-3): EAGVTQFPSHSVIEKGQTVTLRCDPISGHDNLYWYRRVMGKEIKFLLHFVKESKQDESGMPNNRFLAERTGGTYSTLKVQPAELEDSGVYFCASSQARGLGGNTIYFGEGSWLTVV.

The CDR3 DNA reads TGCAGCGTTAATACGGGACAGCACAATCAGCCCCAGCATTTT. Its protein is CSVNTGQHNQPQHF. The rearrangement uses TRBV29-1 and TRBJ1-5; 7 bases are a match to TRBD1. CDR1 and CDR2 from the germline V gene are SQVTM and ANQGSEA. The CDR3 has 14 amino acids. V gave up 5 bases and J gave up 3 bases; unmatched junction bases: 7.

V and J are TRBV7-9 and TRBJ1-6, with 7 nucleotides matching TRBD1. The V gene end was trimmed by 5 bases and the J gene end by 7 bases; junction bases not matched to a gene: 5. The CDR3 is made up of 14 amino acids. The germline V gene encodes CDR1 SEHNR and CDR2 FQNEAQ (reference sequence). In nucleotides, the CDR3 is TGTGCCAGCAGCACCGGGACAGCAAATTCACCCCTCCACTTT. It is translated as CASSTGTANSPLHF.

The rearrangement joins TRBV6-1 to TRBJ2-7; D might be TRBD2 (6 bases). The CDR3 sequence is 16 residues long. V dropped 3 bases and J dropped 5 bases, with 20 bases sitting between them. The V gene's germline CDR1 is MNHNS and CDR2 SASEGT. CDR3 DNA sequence: TGTGCCAGCAGTGAGACCCGGAGGGCCGTTATTGACGAGCAGTACTTC. It is translated as CASSETRRAVIDEQYF.

V usage is TRBV28 and J usage is TRBJ1-4; the match to TRBD1 covers 9 bases. The germline V gene encodes CDR1 MDHEN and CDR2 SYDVKM. With V trimmed by 5 bases and J by 4 bases, 8 bases remained unmatched. The CDR3 length is 16 residues. CDR3 sequence: CASSAAPGQGNEKLFF. Written as DNA, the CDR3 is TGTGCCAGCAGTGCCGCGCCGGGACAGGGTAATGAAAAACTGTTTTTT.

The chain has TRBV28 and TRBJ1-5, with D hard to call. V was clipped by 7 bases and J by 2 bases, with 12 bases between them. The CDR3 has 14 residues. The V gene's germline CDR1 is MDHEN and CDR2 SYDVKM. The CDR3 DNA reads as TGTGCCAGCATCCAAATAGAGGGCAATCAGCCCCAGCATTTT. Protein product: CASIQIEGNQPQHF. Based on the CDR3 plus reference TRBV28 and TRBJ1-5, the full variable domain is DVKVTQSSRYLVKRTGEKVFLECVQDMDHENMFWYRQDPGLGLRLIYFSYDVKMKEKGDIPEGYSVSREKKERFSLILESASTNQTSMYLCASIQIEGNQPQHFGDGTRLSIL.

This clone was seen more than once but under ten times. The chain joins TRBV19 to TRBJ1-6; the D gene is possibly TRBD1 (6 bases). V lost 3 bases to trimming and J lost 5 bases, with 8 bases between them. CDR3 length: 14 amino acids. CDR1 is LNHDA, CDR2 SQIVND, per germline (reference sequence). CDR3 sequence (DNA): TGTGCCAGTAGTATCAGGGGAGATAATTCACCCCTCCACTTT. Translated, it gives CASSIRGDNSPLHF.

This chain connects TRBV5-1 to TRBJ1-2; 7 positions match TRBD1. Germline V gene sequence: CDR1 SGHRS, CDR2 YFSETQ. This CDR3 spans 14 amino acids. Trimming took 2 bases from V and 4 from J; bases not matched to a gene: 5. The CDR3 reads CASSFGQAAYGYTF. Here the CDR3 DNA reads TGCGCCAGCAGCTTTGGACAGGCGGCCTATGGCTACACCTTC.